A single sample is the source of the 19 T cell receptor beta chains below, sequenced in a study of shared clonotypes between healthy human individuals. The protocol was immunoSEQ multiplex PCR, while the TCRdb copy is restricted to in-frame clones and leaves out a portion. The profile shows about 680,000 clones, less than 80% of them singletons. Source material: memory CD4+ T cells sorted from blood. Subset defined: CD45RA-negative fraction. The receptors were sampled from a woman aged 25 to 39 in good health.

This clone showed up just once. Within the sample, other DNA sequences also encode this same CDR3. This chain links TRBV5-1 with TRBJ2-1; 10 bases align to TRBD2. With V trimmed by 2 bases and J by 2 bases, 1 base remained unmatched. Germline CDR1 and CDR2: SGHRS and YFSETQ. This CDR3 is built from 15 residues. This CDR3 reads CASSFTSGAYNEQFF. The CDR3 DNA sequence: TGCGCCAGCAGCTTTACTAGCGGGGCCTACAATGAGCAGTTCTTC.

The chain has TRBV4-1 and TRBJ1-4, with 7 bases aligning to TRBD1. V dropped 4 bases and J dropped 2; count of bases not matched to a gene: 7. The CDR3 has 16 amino acids. The germline gives CDR1 MGHRA, CDR2 YSYEKL. The CDR3 sequence: CASSLGTVGTNEKLFF. In DNA, the CDR3 is TGCGCCAGCAGCCTTGGGACAGTAGGCACTAATGAAAAACTGTTTTTT.

The chain carries TRBV5-1 and TRBJ2-5; tentative D call: TRBD2 (6 bases). The germline V gene encodes CDR1 SGHRS and CDR2 YFSETQ. The CDR3 sequence is 16 residues long. The V gene lost 1 base and the J gene lost 1 base, with 14 bases spanning the gap. CDR3 in amino acids: CASSLLLGGRQETQYF. Written as DNA, the CDR3 is TGCGCCAGCAGCTTGCTATTGGGAGGACGCCAAGAGACCCAGTACTTC.

This chain connects TRBV2 to TRBJ1-4; possibly TRBD1 for D (6 bases). The CDR3 has 13 residues. Germline assignment: CDR1 SNHLY and CDR2 FYNNEI. V lost 6 bases to trimming and J lost 7 bases, with 12 bases between them. The DNA of the CDR3 is TGTGCCAGCAGATGGGGGGCGGTTGAAAAACTGTTTTTT. Translated, it gives CASRWGAVEKLFF.

This chain links TRBV30 with TRBJ1-5; no definite D call. The V and J ends lost 5 bases and 6 bases respectively, with 14 bases between them. Looked up from germline, CDR1 is GTSNPN and CDR2 is SVGIG (reference sequence). CDR3 length equals 13 residues. In DNA, the CDR3 is TGTGCCTGGTCATCGATTTCGGGTCAGCCCCAGCATTTT. Protein product: CAWSSISGQPQHF.

This clone was observed a few times. This chain uses TRBV11-3 with TRBJ1-1; no clear D gene. Germline lookup yields CDR1 SGHNT and CDR2 YENEEA. This CDR3 has 13 residues. V lost 2 bases and J lost 3, with 7 bases in between. CDR3 DNA sequence: TGTGCCAGCAGCTTAACGGGTCACACTGAAGCTTTCTTT. This translates into CASSLTGHTEAFF.

This clone was counted once. The chain couples TRBV7-8 to TRBJ1-5; D call uncertain. This CDR3 spans 15 amino acids. Germline lookup yields CDR1 SGHVS and CDR2 FQNEAQ. Trimming shortened V by 5 bases and J by 0 bases, and 11 bases separated the two germline ends. This CDR3 reads CASSLRRDSNQPQHF. CDR3 DNA: TGTGCCAGCAGCCTCCGGCGGGATAGCAATCAGCCCCAGCATTTT. Combining the CDR3 with reference TRBV7-8 and TRBJ1-5 gives the whole variable domain GAGVSQSPRYKVAKRGQDVALRCDPISGHVSLFWYQQALGQGPEFLTYFQNEAQLDKSGLPSDRFFAERPEGSVSTLKIQRTQQEDSAVYLCASSLRRDSNQPQHFGDGTRLSIL.

V usage is TRBV5-1 and J usage is TRBJ1-2, with TRBD1 identical over 8 bases. V shed 1 base and J 8 bases; nucleotides not matched to a gene: 4. Germline V lookup: CDR1 SGHRS, CDR2 YFSETQ. The CDR3 covers 13 residues. The CDR3 reads CASSLTGGQGYTF. CDR3 nucleotide sequence: TGCGCCAGCAGCTTGACAGGGGGACAAGGCTACACCTTC.

The V and J genes are TRBV14 and TRBJ1-2; no reliable D call. The V and J ends lost 2 bases and 2 bases respectively, with 6 bases between them. CDR3 size: 13 residues. Germline V gene sequence: CDR1 SGHDN, CDR2 FVKESK. The CDR3 nucleotides are TGTGCCAGCAGCCAAACGCCAAACTATGGCTACACCTTC. Amino acids: CASSQTPNYGYTF.

CDR3 sequence (DNA): TGTGCCAGCAGCGCTTCCAGAGCGACTAGCGGAGCCAATGAGCAGTTCTTC. Protein product: CASSASRATSGANEQFF. The V gene is TRBV7-9, the J gene TRBJ2-1, with 9 positions matching TRBD2. With 5 bases clipped from V and 6 bases from J, the junction kept 14 bases outside the gene matches. CDR3 length: 17 amino acids. Germline CDR1 SEHNR, CDR2 FQNEAQ (reference sequence).

This clone was observed a handful of times. This chain links TRBV2 with TRBJ1-4; no reliable D call. The ends were cut back, 2 bases at V and 4 bases at J, with 5 bases in the middle. The CDR3 length is 13 residues. Germline CDR1 is SNHLY and CDR2 is FYNNEI. The chain's CDR3 is CASSEPLNEKLFF. For the CDR3, the DNA is TGTGCCAGCAGTGAACCCCTTAATGAAAAACTGTTTTTT.

V usage is TRBV5-1 and J usage is TRBJ1-4; a possible D gene is TRBD1 (5 bases). The V gene's germline CDR1 is SGHRS and CDR2 YFSETQ. The CDR3 has 16 residues. V was shortened by 4 bases and J by 0 bases, with 13 bases between the two germline ends. CDR3 DNA sequence: TGCGCCAGCAGCGAGGGGTGGCAAACAACTAATGAAAAACTGTTTTTT. Its protein product is CASSEGWQTTNEKLFF. The full variable domain, completed using reference TRBV5-1 and TRBJ1-4, is KAGVTQTPRYLIKTRGQQVTLSCSPISGHRSVSWYQQTPGQGLQFLFEYFSETQRNKGNFPGRFSGRQFSNSRSEMNVSTLELGDSALYLCASSEGWQTTNEKLFFGSGTQLSVL.

The chain employs TRBV28 and TRBJ1-2; 7 nucleotides line up with TRBD1. Germline CDR1 is MDHEN and CDR2 is SYDVKM. V lost 6 bases to trimming and J lost 5 bases; unmatched junction nucleotides: 6. This CDR3 contains 13 residues. For the CDR3, the DNA is TGTGCCAGCAGGCCGGGACAGAATTATGGCTACACCTTC. It encodes CASRPGQNYGYTF.

In its sample, this clone was seen a few times. The chain recombines TRBV7-8 with TRBJ1-3, with unresolved D. The CDR3 loop spans 16 amino acids. Germline CDR1 and CDR2: SGHVS and FQNEAQ. Trimming pared 5 bases from V and 0 bases from J, leaving 14 bases between. CDR3 nucleotide sequence: TGTGCCAGCAGCCCCAAGGGAAGGGACTCTGGAAACACCATATATTTT. Its protein product is CASSPKGRDSGNTIYF.

The V call is TRBV29-1, the J call TRBJ2-7, with 7 bases lining up with TRBD2. CDR3 length: 15 amino acids. Losses at the gene ends were 2 bases for V and 2 bases for J; bases not matched to a gene: 9. Germline assignment: CDR1 SQVTM and CDR2 ANQGSEA. This CDR3 is CSVELAGRGAYEQYF. Written as DNA, the CDR3 is TGCAGCGTTGAATTGGCAGGGAGGGGAGCCTACGAGCAGTACTTC.

In regard to this clone: A far larger clone is only one base removed, so a read error is likely. This same CDR3 is encoded by further DNA sequences in the sample. The rearrangement uses TRBV11-2 and TRBJ1-1; 7 bases align to TRBD1. The CDR3 runs to 13 residues. Germline V gene sequence: CDR1 SGHAT, CDR2 FQNNGV. With 4 bases clipped from V and 3 bases from J, the junction kept 2 bases outside the gene matches. The CDR3 DNA reads as TGTGCCAGCAGCTCGCAGGGGGACACTGAAGCTTTCTTT. The encoded protein is CASSSQGDTEAFF.

The rearrangement uses TRBV6-5 and TRBJ2-7; 10 bases fit TRBD1. Losses at the gene ends were 4 bases for V and 6 bases for J; bases not matched to a gene: 9. This CDR3 has 15 amino acids. CDR1 is MNHEY, CDR2 SVGAGI, per germline. The CDR3 reads CASSFRGTGVIEQYF. The CDR3 DNA is TGTGCCAGCAGTTTTCGCGGGACAGGGGTTATCGAGCAGTACTTC.

This chain joins TRBV5-6 and TRBJ1-3, with D uncertain. Trimming took off 4 bases at V and 1 base at J, with 12 bases between the two ends. Looked up from germline, CDR1 is SGHDT and CDR2 is YYEEEE. The CDR3 covers 15 residues. In nucleotides, the CDR3 is TGTGCCAGCAGCGCGGGCCTTTGGTCTGGAAACACCATATATTTT. It yields the protein CASSAGLWSGNTIYF. Combining the CDR3 with reference TRBV5-6 and TRBJ1-3 gives the whole variable domain DAGVTQSPTHLIKTRGQQVTLRCSPKSGHDTVSWYQQALGQGPQFIFQYYEEEERQRGNFPDRFSGHQFPNYSSELNVNALLLGDSALYLCASSAGLWSGNTIYFGEGSWLTVV.

A few counts support this clone. The rearrangement joins TRBV6-1 to TRBJ1-1, with unresolved D. Germline V gives CDR1 MNHNS, CDR2 SASEGT. The CDR3 is 11 amino acids. Trimming removed 5 bases from V and 8 bases from J, with 9 bases in between. CDR3 protein: CASSSALEAFF. In nucleotides, the CDR3 is TGTGCCAGCAGTTCAGCGCTAGAAGCTTTCTTT.